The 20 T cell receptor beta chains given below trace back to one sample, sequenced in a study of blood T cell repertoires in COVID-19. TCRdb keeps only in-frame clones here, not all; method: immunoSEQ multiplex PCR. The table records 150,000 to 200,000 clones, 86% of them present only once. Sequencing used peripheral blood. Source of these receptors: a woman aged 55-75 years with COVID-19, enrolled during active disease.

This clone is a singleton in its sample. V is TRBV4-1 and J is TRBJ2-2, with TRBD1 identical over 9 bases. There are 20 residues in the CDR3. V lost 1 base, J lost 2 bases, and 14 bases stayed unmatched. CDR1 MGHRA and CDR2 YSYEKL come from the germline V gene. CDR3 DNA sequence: TGCGCCAGCAGCCAAGCCTGGGACAGGGTGGAAGCGGGAAACACCGGGGAGCTGTTTTTT. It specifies CASSQAWDRVEAGNTGELFF.

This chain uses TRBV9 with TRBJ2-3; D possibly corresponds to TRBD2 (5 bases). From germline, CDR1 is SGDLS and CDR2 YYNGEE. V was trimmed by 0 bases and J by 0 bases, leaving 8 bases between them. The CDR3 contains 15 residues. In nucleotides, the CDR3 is TGTGCCAGCAGCGTAGCACTAGATAGCACAGATACGCAGTATTTT. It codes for CASSVALDSTDTQYF.

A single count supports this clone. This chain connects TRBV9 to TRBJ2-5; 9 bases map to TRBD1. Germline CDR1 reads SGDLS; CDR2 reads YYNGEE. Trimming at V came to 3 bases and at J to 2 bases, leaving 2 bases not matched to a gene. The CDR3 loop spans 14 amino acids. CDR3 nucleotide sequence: TGTGCCAGCAGCGCCGGGACAGGGCAAGAGACCCAGTACTTC. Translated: CASSAGTGQETQYF.

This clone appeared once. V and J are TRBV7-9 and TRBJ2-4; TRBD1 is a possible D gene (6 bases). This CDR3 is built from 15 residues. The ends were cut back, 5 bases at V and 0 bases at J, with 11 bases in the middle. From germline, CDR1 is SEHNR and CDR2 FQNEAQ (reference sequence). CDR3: CASSDDRLAKNIQYF. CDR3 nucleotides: TGTGCCAGCAGCGACGACAGGCTAGCCAAAAACATTCAGTACTTC.

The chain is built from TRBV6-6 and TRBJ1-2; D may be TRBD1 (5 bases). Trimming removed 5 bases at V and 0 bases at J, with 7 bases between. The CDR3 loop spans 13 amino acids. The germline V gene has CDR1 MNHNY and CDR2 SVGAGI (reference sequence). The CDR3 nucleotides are TGTGCCAGCAGTAAGACAGCTAACTATGGCTACACCTTC. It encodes CASSKTANYGYTF.

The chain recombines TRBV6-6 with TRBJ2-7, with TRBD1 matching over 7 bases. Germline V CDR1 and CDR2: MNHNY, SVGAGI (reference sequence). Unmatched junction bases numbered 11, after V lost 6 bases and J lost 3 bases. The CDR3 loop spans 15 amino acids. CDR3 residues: CASRRTTTGVYEQYF. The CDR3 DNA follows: TGTGCCAGCAGACGGACAACTACAGGGGTCTACGAGCAGTACTTC.

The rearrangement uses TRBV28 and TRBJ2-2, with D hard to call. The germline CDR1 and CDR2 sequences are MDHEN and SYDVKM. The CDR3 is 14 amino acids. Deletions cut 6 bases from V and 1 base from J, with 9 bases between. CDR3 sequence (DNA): TGTGCCAGCAGCCTCAAGCGGAACACCGGGGAGCTGTTTTTT. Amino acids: CASSLKRNTGELFF.

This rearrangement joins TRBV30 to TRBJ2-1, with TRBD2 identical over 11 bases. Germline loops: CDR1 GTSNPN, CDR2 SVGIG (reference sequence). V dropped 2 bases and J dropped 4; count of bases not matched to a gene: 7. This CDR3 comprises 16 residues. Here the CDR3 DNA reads TGTGCCTGGAGTATCCTAGCGGGAGGTAAATACAATGAGCAGTTCTTC. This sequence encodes CAWSILAGGKYNEQFF.

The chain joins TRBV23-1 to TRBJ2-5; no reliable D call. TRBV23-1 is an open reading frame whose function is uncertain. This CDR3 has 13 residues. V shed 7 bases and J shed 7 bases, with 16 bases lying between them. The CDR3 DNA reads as TGCGCCAGCAACATGGGCTCCGAAGGGACCCAGTACTTC. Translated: CASNMGSEGTQYF.

This CDR3 reads CASSSQSTGGGNTIYF. The CDR3 DNA sequence: TGCGCCAGCAGCTCCCAGTCTACAGGGGGGGGAAACACCATATATTTT. The chain links TRBV4-1 to TRBJ1-3, with 8 positions matching TRBD1. The CDR3 has 16 amino acids. Germline V gene data show CDR1 as MGHRA and CDR2 as YSYEKL. J gave up 4 bases and V 5 bases, and 10 bases lay outside the gene matches.

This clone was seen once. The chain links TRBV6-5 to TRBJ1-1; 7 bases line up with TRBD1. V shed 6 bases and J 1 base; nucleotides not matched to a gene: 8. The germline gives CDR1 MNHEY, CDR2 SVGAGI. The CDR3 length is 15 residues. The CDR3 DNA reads TGTGCCAGCAGACGGGGACAGAGAAAGAACACTGAAGCTTTCTTT. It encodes CASRRGQRKNTEAFF.

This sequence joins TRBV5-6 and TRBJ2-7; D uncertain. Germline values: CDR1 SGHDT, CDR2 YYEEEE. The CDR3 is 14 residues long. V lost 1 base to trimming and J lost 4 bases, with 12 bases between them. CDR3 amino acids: CASSLKATEYEQYF. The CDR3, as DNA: TGTGCCAGCAGCTTGAAAGCGACGGAGTACGAGCAGTACTTC.

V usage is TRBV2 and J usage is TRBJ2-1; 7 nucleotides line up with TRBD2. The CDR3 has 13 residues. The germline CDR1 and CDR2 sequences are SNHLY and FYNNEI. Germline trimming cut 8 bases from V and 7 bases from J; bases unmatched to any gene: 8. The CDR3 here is CASLGTTDNEQFF. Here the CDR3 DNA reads TGTGCCAGCCTCGGGACTACCGATAATGAGCAGTTCTTC. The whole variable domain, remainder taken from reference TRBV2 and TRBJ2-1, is EPEVTQTPSHQVTQMGQEVILRCVPISNHLYFYWYRQILGQKVEFLVSFYNNEISEKSEIFDDQFSVERPDGSNFTLKIRSTKLEDSAMYFCASLGTTDNEQFFGPGTRLTVL.

The CDR3 coding sequence is TGTGCCAGCAGTTACTGGGGAGTTGAAGCTTTCTTT. It specifies CASSYWGVEAFF. The gene calls are TRBV6-2 or TRBV6-3 and TRBJ1-1; D remains unclear. Trimming removed 1 base at V and 7 bases at J, with 7 bases between. Germline V gives CDR1 MNHEY, CDR2 SVGEGT. The CDR3 has 12 amino acids.

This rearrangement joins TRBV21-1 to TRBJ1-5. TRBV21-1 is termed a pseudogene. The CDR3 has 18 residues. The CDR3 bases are TGTGCCAGCAGCAAAGGAGGGATTCGGCACGACCAAAATCAGCCCCAGCATTTT. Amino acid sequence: CASSKGGIRHDQNQPQHF.

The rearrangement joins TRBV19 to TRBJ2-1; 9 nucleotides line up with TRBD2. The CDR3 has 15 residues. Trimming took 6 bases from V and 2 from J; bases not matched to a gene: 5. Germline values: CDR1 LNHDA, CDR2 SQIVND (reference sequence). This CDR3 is CASSATSGAYNEQFF. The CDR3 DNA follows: TGTGCCAGTAGCGCGACTAGCGGAGCCTACAATGAGCAGTTCTTC.

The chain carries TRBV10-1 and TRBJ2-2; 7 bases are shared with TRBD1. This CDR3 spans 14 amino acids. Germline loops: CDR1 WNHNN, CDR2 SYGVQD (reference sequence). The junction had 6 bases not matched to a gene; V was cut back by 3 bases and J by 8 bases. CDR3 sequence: CASSDTGVAGELFF. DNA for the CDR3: TGCGCCAGCAGTGACACAGGGGTTGCGGGGGAGCTGTTTTTT.

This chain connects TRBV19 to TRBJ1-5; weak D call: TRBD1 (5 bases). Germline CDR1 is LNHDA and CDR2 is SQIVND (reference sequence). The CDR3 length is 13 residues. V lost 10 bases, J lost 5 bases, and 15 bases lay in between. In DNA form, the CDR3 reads TGTGCCACCCAGAGACAGTCTTATCAGCCCCAGCATTTT. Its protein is CATQRQSYQPQHF.

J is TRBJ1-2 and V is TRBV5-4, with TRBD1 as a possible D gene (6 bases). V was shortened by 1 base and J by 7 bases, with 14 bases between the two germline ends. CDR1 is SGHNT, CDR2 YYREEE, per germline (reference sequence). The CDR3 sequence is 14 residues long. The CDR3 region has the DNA TGTGCCAGCAGCTTGCCAGGGGTGGAAAGTGGCTACACCTTC. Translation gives CASSLPGVESGYTF. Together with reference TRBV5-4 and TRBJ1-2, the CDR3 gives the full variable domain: ETGVTQSPTHLIKTRGQQVTLRCSSQSGHNTVSWYQQALGQGPQFIFQYYREEENGRGNFPPRFSGLQFPNYSSELNVNALELDDSALYLCASSLPGVESGYTFGSGTRLTVV.

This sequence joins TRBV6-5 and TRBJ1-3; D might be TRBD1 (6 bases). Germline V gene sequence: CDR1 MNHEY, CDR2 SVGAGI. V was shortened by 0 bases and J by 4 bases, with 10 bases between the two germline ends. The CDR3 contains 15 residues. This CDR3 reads CASSYSQGRGNTIYF. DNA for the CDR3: TGTGCCAGCAGTTACTCCCAGGGGCGGGGAAACACCATATATTTT.